This note documents a single T cell receptor beta chain sequence. Its recognized antigen is unknown. No clone much larger than this one lies a single base away; base qualities are absent. The CDR3 covers 14 residues, taking in both the cysteine and the phenylalanine. Of all the DNA, just the CDR3 is kept, 42 bases in frame from base 1. V has 4 bases trimmed and J has 6 bases trimmed; junction bases matching no gene number 5. CDR1 is given as MGHRA and CDR2 as YSYEKL, both from the germline V gene. Donors were 35 to 40 systemically healthy Caucasian individuals from Russia aged about 6 to 100 years. Around 10 milliliters of peripheral blood were drawn from each donor into EDTA-treated Vacutainer tubes. Ficoll-Paque density-gradient centrifugation was used to isolate PBMCs, with at least 7 million per sample. Total RNA was extracted from PBMCs with Trizol reagent, with at least 6 micrograms obtained per sample. The percentages of naive CD45RAhigh/CD27high T cells were determined by flow cytometry on a PBMC aliquot from every donor.

The data are from a study of blood T cells in healthy people across ages (dated by TCRdb to between 2015 and 2017). Looking at the study overall: Template switching captured roughly one uniquely barcoded TCR beta cDNA molecule per two T cells in model experiments. Age-related changes in TCR beta repertoire diversity were measured in the study by deep sequencing normalized with unique cDNA molecular identifiers. The donors were divided into four age groups: young (average approximately 16 years), middle-aged (approximately 39), aged (around 67) and long-lived (roughly 86). To avoid experimental bias, donors of different ages were randomly spread across the sequencing lanes. For two donors (one aged 18 to 29 and one aged 80 or older), the study analyzed two additional independent replicas of 1 million unique cDNA reads from the same blood draw. What the study reported, not specific to this receptor: Because donor CMV infection status was unknown, age-related changes in expanded clonotypes were potentially confounded. Observed TCR beta diversity correlated strongly with the percentage of naive T cells measured by flow cytometry. Compared with the aged group, the long-lived group had more naive CD4+ T cells, fewer expanded clones and increased TCR diversity, suggesting age selection. Since profiling was done on bulk unsorted PBMCs, naive and antigen-experienced compartments could not be conclusively compared. As age increased, observed TCR beta diversity per million T cells dropped in a roughly linear way, and a significant reduction was already evident by age around 41. Estimates of total diversity based on one million sequenced T cells were regarded as lower bounds and as underestimates.

The method behind the library was 5' RACE. Sequencer: Illumina HiSeq 2500. A second 7 to 11 cycle PCR used a sample-barcoded 5' primer and a J-beta primer mix. Each TCR beta cDNA molecule received a unique molecular identifier from a template-switch 5' adaptor carrying 12 random nucleotides. At least 2.5 million CDR3-containing paired-end reads were obtained from each sample. First-strand cDNA synthesis was performed from all RNA using the Mint cDNA synthesis kit, with priming by a TRBC-specific oligonucleotide. Following uracil-DNA glycosylase treatment, a first 18-cycle PCR with universal primers M1SS and BC2_uni_R was performed on all cDNA. In the paper's pipeline: Each sample was normalized by randomly selecting 1 million high-quality reads, each carrying a distinct molecular identifier. Instead of being binned into consensus sequences, reads that shared molecular identifiers were thrown out. MiTCR, set to a Q25 quality threshold and the strictest error-elimination algorithm, was used for CDR3 identification, clonotype clustering and error correction. A nonparametric unseen species model with Euler transformation was used to estimate lower-bound total TCR beta diversity. TCRdb reprocessed the public reads (quality trimming at Q25 with fastp, clone calling with MiXCR) and kept in-frame beta chains. Identical CDR3 protein sequences are pooled into one entry, listed with their most common genes and DNA. The V and J calls follow TCRdb's processing rather than the paper's. The sample yields about 640,000 distinct CDR3 sequences; roughly 53% were counted once. The ten largest clones add up to approximately 40% of the sample.

This clonotype was sampled from a man aged 60 to 69 in good health. The sequence joins TRBV4-1 to TRBJ1-3; 8 bases in between match TRBD1. The material sequenced was blood. The base sequence is TGCGCCAGCAGCCTGGGACAGGAACTAAACACCATATATTTT. Its translation is CASSLGQELNTIYF.